This T cell receptor beta chain is drawn from a study of shared clonotypes between healthy human individuals. Study findings and constraints: What limited the represented genetic and exposure-history diversity was the small number of donors.

Among the unsorted PBMC samples, replicate PCRs used 300 ng DNA, roughly 33,000 T cell genomes. Repertoires were generated with immunoSEQ multiplex PCR, while TCRdb's copy carries only in-frame clones and drops some. The sample lists about 520,000 clones, around 85% occurring once. A word on this clone: Its antigen remains unknown. This likely stems from a read error, as it lies one base from a far larger clone.

This clonotype was sampled from a woman aged 40 to 50 in good health. Some clones in this sample may be carry-over from other donors' samples. Source material: PBMCs.

CDR3 protein: CSVGVCGNTEAFF. The CDR3 DNA follows: TGCAGCGTTGGCGTGTGCGGGAACACTGAAGCTTTCTTT. This chain joins TRBV29-1 and TRBJ1-1; D gene unclear. CDR1 is SQVTM and CDR2 is ANQGSEA in the germline V gene. Between the trimmed V and J ends, which lost 4 bases and 1 base, there was a span of 10 bases. This CDR3 has 13 amino acids.